This TCR beta chain was captured in a study of PD-1 blockade in classical Hodgkin lymphoma. Study details: Patients had nivolumab dosed at 3 mg/kg, delivered intravenously every 2 weeks. Study-wide points: Differences between repertoires have undefined causes, possibly disease activity or prior therapy. Newly diagnosed patients were said to have less baseline TCR diversity than healthy donors did.

Patients all relapsed after autologous stem cell transplantation, and there was variation in brentuximab vedotin exposure. Isolation of CD8+ T cells from thawed PBMCs used magnetic negative selection. The patients, who had relapsed/refractory classical Hodgkin lymphoma, achieved best responses of complete response, partial response or progressive disease. There are a few counts of this clone. Its specificity is unknown. The data were produced by immunoSEQ multiplex PCR, yet TCRdb's version contains in-frame clones alone and is incomplete. The repertoire holds about 27,000 clones, 85% to 90% seen once, with around 6.7% in the top ten. Looked up from germline, CDR1 is SGDLS and CDR2 is YYNGEE. The CDR3 is made up of 12 amino acids. Trimming took off 4 bases at V and 5 bases at J, with 7 bases between the two ends.

The sequence was collected from a human donor with classical Hodgkin lymphoma. V and J are TRBV9 and TRBJ2-1, with TRBD2 as a possible D gene (5 bases). The input for sequencing was CD8+ T cells from blood, taken at baseline. The CDR3 DNA is TGTGCCAGCAGCCTAGCTGACAATGAGCAGTTCTTC. This encodes CASSLADNEQFF. The complete variable domain, with remaining parts taken from reference TRBV9 and TRBJ2-1, reads DSGVTQTPKHLITATGQRVTLRCSPRSGDLSVYWYQQSLDQGLQFLIQYYNGEERAKGNILERFSAQQFPDLHSELNLSSLELGDSALYFCASSLADNEQFFGPGTRLTVL.